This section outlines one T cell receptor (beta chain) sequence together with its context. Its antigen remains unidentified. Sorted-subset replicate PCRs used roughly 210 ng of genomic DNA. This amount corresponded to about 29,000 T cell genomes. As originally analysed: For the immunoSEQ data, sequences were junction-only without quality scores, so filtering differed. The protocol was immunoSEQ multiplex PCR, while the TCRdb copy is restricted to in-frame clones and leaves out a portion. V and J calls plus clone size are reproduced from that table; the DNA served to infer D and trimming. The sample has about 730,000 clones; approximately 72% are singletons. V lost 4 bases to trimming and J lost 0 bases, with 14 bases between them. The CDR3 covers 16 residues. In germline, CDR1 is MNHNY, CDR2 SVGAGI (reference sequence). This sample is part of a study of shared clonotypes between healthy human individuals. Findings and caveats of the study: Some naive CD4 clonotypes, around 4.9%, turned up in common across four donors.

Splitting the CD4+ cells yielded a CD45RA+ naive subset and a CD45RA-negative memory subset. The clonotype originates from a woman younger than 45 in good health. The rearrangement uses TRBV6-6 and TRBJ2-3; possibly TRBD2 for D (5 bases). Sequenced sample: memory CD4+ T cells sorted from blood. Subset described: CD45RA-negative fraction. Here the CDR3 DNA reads TGTGCCAGCAGTTCCCGGGGTGCGACTAGCACAGATACGCAGTATTTT. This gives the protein CASSSRGATSTDTQYF.